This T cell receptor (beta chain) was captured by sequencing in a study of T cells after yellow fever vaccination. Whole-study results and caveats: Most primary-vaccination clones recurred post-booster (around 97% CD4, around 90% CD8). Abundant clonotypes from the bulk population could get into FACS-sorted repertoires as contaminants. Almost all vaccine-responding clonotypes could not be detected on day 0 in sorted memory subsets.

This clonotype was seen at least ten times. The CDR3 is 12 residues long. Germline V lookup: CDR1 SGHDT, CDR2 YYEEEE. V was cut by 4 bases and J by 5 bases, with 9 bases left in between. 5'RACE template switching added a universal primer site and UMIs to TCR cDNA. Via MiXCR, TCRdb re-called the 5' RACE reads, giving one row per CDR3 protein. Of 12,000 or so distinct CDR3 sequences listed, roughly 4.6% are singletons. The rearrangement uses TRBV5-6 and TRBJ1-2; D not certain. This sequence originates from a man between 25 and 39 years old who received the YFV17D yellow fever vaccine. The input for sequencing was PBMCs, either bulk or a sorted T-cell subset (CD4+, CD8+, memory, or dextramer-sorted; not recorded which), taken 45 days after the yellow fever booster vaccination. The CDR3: CASSTRTYGYTF. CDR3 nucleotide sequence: TGTGCCAGCAGCACAAGGACTTATGGCTACACCTTC.